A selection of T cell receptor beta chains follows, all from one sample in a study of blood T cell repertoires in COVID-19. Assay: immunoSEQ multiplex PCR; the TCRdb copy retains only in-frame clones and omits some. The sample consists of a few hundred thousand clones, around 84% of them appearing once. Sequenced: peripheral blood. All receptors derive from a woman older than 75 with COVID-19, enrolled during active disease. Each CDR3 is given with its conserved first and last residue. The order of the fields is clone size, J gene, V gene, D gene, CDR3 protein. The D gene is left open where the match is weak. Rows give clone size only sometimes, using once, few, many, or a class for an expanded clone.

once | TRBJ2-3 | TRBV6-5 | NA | CASGLTDTQYF
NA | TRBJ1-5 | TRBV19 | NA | CASTEVGSSNQPQHF
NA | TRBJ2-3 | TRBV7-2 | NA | CASRRSTDTQYF
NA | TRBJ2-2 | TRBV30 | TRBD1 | CAWSTGQGTGELFF
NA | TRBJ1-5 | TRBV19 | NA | CASRSEGSSNQPQHF
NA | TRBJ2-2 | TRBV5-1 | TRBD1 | CASSRGGQGNGELFF
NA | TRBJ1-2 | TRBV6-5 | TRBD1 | CASTYGTGNSNYGYTF
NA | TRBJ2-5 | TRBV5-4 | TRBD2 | CASSSGTSSIQETQYF
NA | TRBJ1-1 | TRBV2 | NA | CASRGAGVPNTEAFF
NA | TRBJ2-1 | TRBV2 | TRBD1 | CASWTGVDEQFF
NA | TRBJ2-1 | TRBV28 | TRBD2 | CASSRSGGAREQFF
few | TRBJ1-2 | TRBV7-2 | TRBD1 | CASSLEAGQGNYGYTF
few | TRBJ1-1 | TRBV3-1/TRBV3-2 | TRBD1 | CASSRSGTANTEAFF
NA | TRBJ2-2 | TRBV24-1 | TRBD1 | CATSDPGQGQTGELFF
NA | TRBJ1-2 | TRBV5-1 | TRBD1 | CASSSGGTVYGYTF
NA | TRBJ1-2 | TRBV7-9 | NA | CASSLDWGDGYTF
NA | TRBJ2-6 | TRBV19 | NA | CASRPGESGANVLTF
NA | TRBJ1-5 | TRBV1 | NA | CTSSRGVGSNQPQHF
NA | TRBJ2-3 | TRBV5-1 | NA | CASSLGASASTDTQYF
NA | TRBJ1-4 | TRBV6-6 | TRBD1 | CASSLGQGGEKLFF
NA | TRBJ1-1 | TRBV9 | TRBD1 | CASSERDRGLGTEAFF
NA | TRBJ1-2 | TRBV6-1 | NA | CASIHEPGVGGYTF
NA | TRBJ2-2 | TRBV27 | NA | CASSPKGGRVTGELFF
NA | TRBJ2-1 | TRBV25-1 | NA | CASSVRGDEQFF
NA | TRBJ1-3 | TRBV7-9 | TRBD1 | CASSPGQERPGNTIYF
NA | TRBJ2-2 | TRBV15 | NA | CATSRDHQGGELFF
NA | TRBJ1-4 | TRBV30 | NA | CAWNSGATNEKLFF
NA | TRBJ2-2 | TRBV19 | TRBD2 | CASNRLAGGDTGELFF
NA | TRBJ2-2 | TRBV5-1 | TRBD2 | CASSLVPSGVTGELFF
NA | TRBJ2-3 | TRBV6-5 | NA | CASSFTLGADTQYF
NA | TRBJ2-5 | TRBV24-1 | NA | CATSGNSETQYF
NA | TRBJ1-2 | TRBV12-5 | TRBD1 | CASGLQGVGGYTF
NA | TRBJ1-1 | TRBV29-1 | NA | CSVGRGGTEAFF
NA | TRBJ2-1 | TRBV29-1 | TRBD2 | CSVRRTGGRSAVEQFF
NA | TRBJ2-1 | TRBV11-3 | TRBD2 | CASSQGLADEQFF
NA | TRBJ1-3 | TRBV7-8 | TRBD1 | CASSITGTGGNTIYF
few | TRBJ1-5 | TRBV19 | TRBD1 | CASSIGTASAPQHF
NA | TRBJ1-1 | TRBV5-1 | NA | CASSNEGGTEAFF
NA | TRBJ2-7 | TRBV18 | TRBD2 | CASSPPAGVSEQYF